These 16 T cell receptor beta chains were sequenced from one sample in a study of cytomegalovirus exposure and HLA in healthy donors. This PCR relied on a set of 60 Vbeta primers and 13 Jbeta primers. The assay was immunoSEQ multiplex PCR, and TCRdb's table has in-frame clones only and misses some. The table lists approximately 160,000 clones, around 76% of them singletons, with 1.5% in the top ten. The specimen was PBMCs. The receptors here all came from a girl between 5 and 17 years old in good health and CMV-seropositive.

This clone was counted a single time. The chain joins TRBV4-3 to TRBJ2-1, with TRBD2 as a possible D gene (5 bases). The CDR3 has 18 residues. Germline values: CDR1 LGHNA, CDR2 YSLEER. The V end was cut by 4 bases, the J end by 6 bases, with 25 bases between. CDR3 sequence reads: CASSPQLGEPFVINEQFF. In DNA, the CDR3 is TGCGCCAGCAGCCCCCAGTTGGGAGAACCCTTCGTGATCAATGAGCAGTTCTTC.

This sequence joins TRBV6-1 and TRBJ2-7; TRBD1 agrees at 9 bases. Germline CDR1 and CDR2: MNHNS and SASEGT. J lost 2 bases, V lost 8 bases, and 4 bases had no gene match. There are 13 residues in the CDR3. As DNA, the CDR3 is TGTGCCAGCCGGGACAGGGCCACCTACGAGCAGTACTTC. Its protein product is CASRDRATYEQYF.

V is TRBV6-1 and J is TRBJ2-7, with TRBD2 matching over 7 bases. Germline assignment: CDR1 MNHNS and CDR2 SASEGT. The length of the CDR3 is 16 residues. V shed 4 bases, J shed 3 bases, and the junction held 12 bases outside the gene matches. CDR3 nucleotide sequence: TGTGCCAGCAGTGGGGGGTTAGCGGGTTTTAGCTACGAGCAGTACTTC. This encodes CASSGGLAGFSYEQYF.

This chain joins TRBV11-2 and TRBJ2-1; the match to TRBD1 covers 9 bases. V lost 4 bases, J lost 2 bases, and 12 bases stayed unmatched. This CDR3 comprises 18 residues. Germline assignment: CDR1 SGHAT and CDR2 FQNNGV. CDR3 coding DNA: TGTGCCAGCAGCTACCAGCCTCCGGGACAGGGTACCTACAATGAGCAGTTCTTC. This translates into CASSYQPPGQGTYNEQFF. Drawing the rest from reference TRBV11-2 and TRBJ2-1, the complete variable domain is EAGVAQSPRYKIIEKRQSVAFWCNPISGHATLYWYQQILGQGPKLLIQFQNNGVVDDSQLPKDRFSAERLKGVDSTLKIQPAKLEDSAVYLCASSYQPPGQGTYNEQFFGPGTRLTVL.

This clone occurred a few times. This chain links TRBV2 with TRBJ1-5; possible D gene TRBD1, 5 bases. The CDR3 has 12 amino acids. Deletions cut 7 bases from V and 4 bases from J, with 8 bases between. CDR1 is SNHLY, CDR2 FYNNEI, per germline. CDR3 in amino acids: CASTPGNQPQHF. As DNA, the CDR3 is TGTGCCAGCACTCCAGGGAATCAGCCCCAGCATTTT.

The CDR3 region has the DNA TGTGCCAGTAGTATAACAGGGTGGGACTACGAGCAGTACTTC. Translation: CASSITGWDYEQYF. The chain joins TRBV19 to TRBJ2-7; maybe TRBD1 (6 bases). Trimming shortened V by 2 bases and J by 3 bases, and 11 bases separated the two germline ends. The CDR3 has 14 residues. Germline lookup yields CDR1 LNHDA and CDR2 SQIVND (reference sequence). The full variable domain, its missing parts supplied by reference TRBV19 and TRBJ2-7, is DGGITQSPKYLFRKEGQNVTLSCEQNLNHDAMYWYRQDPGQGLRLIYYSQIVNDFQKGDIAEGYSVSREKKESFPLTVTSAQKNPTAFYLCASSITGWDYEQYFGPGTRLTVT.

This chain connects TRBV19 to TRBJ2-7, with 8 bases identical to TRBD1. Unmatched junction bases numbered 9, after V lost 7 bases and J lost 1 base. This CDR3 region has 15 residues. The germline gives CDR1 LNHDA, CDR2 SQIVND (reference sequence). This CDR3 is CASTYGQGPSYEQYF. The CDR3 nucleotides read TGTGCCAGTACCTACGGACAGGGACCATCCTACGAGCAGTACTTC.

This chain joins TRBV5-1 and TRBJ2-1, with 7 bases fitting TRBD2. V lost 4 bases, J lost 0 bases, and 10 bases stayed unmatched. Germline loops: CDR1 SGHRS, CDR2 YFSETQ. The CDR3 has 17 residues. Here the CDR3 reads CASSRIAGGSSYNEQFF. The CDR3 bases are TGCGCCAGCAGCAGGATAGCGGGCGGGAGCTCCTACAATGAGCAGTTCTTC.

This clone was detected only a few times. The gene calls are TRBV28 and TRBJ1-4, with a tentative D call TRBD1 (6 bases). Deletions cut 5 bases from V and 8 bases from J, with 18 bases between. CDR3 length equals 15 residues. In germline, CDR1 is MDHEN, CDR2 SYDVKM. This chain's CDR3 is CASSVRLQGGEKLFF. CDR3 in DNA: TGTGCCAGCAGTGTTCGATTACAGGGTGGCGAAAAACTGTTTTTT. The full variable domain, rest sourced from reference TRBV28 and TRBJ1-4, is DVKVTQSSRYLVKRTGEKVFLECVQDMDHENMFWYRQDPGLGLRLIYFSYDVKMKEKGDIPEGYSVSREKKERFSLILESASTNQTSMYLCASSVRLQGGEKLFFGSGTQLSVL.

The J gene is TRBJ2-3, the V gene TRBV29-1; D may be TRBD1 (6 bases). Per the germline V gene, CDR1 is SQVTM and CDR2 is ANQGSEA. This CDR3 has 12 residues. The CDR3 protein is CRAQGSADTQYF. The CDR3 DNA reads TGCAGGGCCCAGGGGTCCGCAGATACGCAGTATTTT.

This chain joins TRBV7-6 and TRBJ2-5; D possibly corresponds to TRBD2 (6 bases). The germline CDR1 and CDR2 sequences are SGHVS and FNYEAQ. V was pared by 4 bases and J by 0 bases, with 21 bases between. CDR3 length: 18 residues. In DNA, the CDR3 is TGTGCCAGCAGCTCAGTCGCGACCCGGGACTGGGACCAAGAGACCCAGTACTTC. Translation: CASSSVATRDWDQETQYF.

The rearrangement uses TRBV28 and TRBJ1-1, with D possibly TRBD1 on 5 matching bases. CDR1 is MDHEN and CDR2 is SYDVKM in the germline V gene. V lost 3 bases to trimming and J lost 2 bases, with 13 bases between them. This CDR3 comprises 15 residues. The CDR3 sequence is CASSLRGPINTEAFF. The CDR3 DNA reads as TGTGCCAGCAGTTTGCGGGGCCCGATTAACACTGAAGCTTTCTTT. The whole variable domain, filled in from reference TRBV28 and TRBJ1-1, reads DVKVTQSSRYLVKRTGEKVFLECVQDMDHENMFWYRQDPGLGLRLIYFSYDVKMKEKGDIPEGYSVSREKKERFSLILESASTNQTSMYLCASSLRGPINTEAFFGQGTRLTVV.

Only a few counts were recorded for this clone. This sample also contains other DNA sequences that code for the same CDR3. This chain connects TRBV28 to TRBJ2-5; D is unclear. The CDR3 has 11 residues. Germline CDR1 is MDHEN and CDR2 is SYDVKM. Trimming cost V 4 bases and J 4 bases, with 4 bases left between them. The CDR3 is CASSSRETQYF. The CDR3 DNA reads TGTGCCAGCAGTTCTAGAGAGACCCAGTACTTC.

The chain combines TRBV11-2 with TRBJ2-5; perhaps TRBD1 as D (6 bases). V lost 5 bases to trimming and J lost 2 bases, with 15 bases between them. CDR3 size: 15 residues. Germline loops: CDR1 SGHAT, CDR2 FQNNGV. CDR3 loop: CASSEGQLIQETQYF. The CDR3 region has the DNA TGTGCCAGCAGCGAGGGACAACTAATACAAGAGACCCAGTACTTC.

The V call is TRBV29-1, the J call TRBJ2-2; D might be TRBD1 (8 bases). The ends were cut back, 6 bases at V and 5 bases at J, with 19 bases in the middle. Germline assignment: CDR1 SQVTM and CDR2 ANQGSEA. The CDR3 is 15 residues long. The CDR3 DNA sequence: TGCAGCGTCGGAGCCGGACAGGGAGGGACCGGGGAGCTGTTTTTT. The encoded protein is CSVGAGQGGTGELFF.

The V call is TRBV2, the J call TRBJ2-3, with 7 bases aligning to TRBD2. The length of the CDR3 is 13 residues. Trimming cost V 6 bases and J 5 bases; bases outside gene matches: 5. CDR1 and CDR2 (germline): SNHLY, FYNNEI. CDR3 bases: TGTGCCAGCAGGATGGCGGGAGAAGATACGCAGTATTTT. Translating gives CASRMAGEDTQYF.